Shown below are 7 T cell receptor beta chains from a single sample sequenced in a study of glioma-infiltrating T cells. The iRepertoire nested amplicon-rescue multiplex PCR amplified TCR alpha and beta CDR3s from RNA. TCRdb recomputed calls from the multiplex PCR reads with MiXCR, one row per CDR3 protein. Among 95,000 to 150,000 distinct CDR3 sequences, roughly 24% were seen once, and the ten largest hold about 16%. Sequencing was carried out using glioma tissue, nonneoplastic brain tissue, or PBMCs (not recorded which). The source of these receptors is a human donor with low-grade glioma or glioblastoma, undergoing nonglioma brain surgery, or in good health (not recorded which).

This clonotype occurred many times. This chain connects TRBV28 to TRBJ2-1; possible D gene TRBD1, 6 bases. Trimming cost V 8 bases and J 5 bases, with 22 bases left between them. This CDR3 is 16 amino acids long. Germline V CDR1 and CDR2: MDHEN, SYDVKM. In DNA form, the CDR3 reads TGTGCCAGCCCAGCCGGACAGATGAATCCCAACAATGAGCAGTTCTTC. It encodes CASPAGQMNPNNEQFF. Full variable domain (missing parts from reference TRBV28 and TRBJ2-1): DVKVTQSSRYLVKRTGEKVFLECVQDMDHENMFWYRQDPGLGLRLIYFSYDVKMKEKGDIPEGYSVSREKKERFSLILESASTNQTSMYLCASPAGQMNPNNEQFFGPGTRLTVL.

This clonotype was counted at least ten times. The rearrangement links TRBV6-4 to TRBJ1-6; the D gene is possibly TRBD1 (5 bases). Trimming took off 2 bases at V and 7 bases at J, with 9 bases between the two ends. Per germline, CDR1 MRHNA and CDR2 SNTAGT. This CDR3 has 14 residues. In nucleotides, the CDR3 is TGTGCCAGCAGTGACGGGACGGAGAATTCACCCCTCCACTTT. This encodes CASSDGTENSPLHF.

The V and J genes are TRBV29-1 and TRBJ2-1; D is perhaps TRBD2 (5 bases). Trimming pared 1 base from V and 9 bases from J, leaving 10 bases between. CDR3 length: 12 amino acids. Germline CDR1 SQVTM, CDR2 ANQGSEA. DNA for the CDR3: TGCAGCGTTGAAGCTAGCCGCAGTGAGCAGTTCTTC. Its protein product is CSVEASRSEQFF.

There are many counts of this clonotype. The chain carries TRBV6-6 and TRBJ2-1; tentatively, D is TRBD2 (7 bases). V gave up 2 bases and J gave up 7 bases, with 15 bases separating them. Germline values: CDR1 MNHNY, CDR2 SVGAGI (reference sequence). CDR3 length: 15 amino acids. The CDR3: CASSYVGGGRNEQFF. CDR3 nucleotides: TGTGCCAGCAGTTACGTGGGGGGGGGCCGGAATGAGCAGTTCTTC.

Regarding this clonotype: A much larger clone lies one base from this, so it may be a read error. The CDR3 sequence: CASNEWAVNSPLHF. CDR3 bases: TGTGCCAGCAATGAATGGGCAGTTAATTCACCCCTCCACTTT. The V call is TRBV2, the J call TRBJ1-6; no clear D. CDR3 length: 14 residues. CDR1 SNHLY and CDR2 FYNNEI come from the germline V gene.

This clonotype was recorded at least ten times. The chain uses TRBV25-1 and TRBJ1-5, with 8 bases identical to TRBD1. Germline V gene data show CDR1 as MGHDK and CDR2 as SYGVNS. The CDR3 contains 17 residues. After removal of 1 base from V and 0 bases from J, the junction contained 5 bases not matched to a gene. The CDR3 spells CASSESGQGFSNQPQHF. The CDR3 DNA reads TGTGCCAGCAGTGAATCCGGACAGGGCTTTAGCAATCAGCCCCAGCATTTT. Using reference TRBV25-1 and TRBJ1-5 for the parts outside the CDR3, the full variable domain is EADIYQTPRYLVIGTGKKITLECSQTMGHDKMYWYQQDPGMELHLIHYSYGVNSTEKGDLSSESTVSRIRTEHFPLTLESARPSHTSQYLCASSESGQGFSNQPQHFGDGTRLSIL.

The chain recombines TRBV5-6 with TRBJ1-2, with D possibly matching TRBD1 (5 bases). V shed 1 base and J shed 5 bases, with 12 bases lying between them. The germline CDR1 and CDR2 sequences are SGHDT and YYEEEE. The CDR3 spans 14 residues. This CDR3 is CASSLYETAYGYTF. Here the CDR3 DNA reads TGTGCCAGCAGCTTGTACGAGACAGCGTATGGCTACACCTTC.